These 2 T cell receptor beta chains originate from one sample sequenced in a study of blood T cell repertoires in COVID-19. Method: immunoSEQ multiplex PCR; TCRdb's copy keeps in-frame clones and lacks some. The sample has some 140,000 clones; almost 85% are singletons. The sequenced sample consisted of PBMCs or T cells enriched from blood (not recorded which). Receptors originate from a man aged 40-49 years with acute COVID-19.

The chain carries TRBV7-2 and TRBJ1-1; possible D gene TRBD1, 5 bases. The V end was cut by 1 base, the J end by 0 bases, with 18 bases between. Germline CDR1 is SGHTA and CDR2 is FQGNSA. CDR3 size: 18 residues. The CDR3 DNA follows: TGTGCCAGCAGCTTAGTTAGTGGGGGGAGAAGTATGAACACTGAAGCTTTCTTT. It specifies CASSLVSGGRSMNTEAFF.

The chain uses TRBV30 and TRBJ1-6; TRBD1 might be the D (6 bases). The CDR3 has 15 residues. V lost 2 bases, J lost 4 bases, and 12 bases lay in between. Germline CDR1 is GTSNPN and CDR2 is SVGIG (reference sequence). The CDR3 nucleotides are TGTGCCTGGAGTCCCGGGACAAATTATAATTCACCCCTCCACTTT. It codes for CAWSPGTNYNSPLHF. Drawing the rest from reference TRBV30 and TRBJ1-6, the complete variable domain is SQTIHQWPATLVQPVGSPLSLECTVEGTSNPNLYWYRQAAGRGLQLLFYSVGIGQISSEVPQNLSASRPQDRQFILSSKKLLLSDSGFYLCAWSPGTNYNSPLHFGNGTRLTVT.